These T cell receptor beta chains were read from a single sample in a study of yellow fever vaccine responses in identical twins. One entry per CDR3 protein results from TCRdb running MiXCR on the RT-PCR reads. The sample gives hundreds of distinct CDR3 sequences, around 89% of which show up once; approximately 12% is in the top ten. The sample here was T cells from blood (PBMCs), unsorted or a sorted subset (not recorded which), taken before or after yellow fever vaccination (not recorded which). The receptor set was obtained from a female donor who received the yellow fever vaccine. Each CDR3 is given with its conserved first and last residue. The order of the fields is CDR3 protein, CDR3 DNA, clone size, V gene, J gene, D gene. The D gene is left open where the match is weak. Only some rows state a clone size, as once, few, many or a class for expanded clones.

cdr3_aa: CASGTGTGTYNEQFF
cdr3_nt: TGTGCCAGCGGTACCGGGACAGGGACCTACAATGAGCAGTTCTTC
clone_size: -
v_call: TRBV12-3/TRBV12-4
j_call: TRBJ2-1
d_call: TRBD1

cdr3_aa: CASSPRNEQFF
cdr3_nt: TGTGCCAGCAGTCCTAGGAATGAGCAGTTCTTC
clone_size: -
v_call: TRBV12-3/TRBV12-4
j_call: TRBJ2-1
d_call: -

cdr3_aa: CASSEWPFTDTQYF
cdr3_nt: TGTGCCAGCAGCGAATGGCCGTTCACAGATACGCAGTATTTT
clone_size: -
v_call: TRBV11-3
j_call: TRBJ2-3
d_call: -

cdr3_aa: CSVIRAAEQFF
cdr3_nt: TGCAGCGTTATCCGGGCGGCTGAGCAGTTCTTC
clone_size: -
v_call: TRBV29-1
j_call: TRBJ2-1
d_call: -

cdr3_aa: CATSRGQSSGANVLTF
cdr3_nt: TGTGCCACCTCAAGAGGCCAGAGCTCTGGGGCCAACGTCCTGACTTTC
clone_size: -
v_call: TRBV15
j_call: TRBJ2-6
d_call: -

cdr3_aa: CASSSQTGTDTQYF
cdr3_nt: TGTGCCAGCAGCTCTCAGACAGGCACAGATACGCAGTATTTT
clone_size: -
v_call: TRBV11-3
j_call: TRBJ2-3
d_call: -

cdr3_aa: CASGKPNTGELFF
cdr3_nt: TGTGCTAGTGGGAAACCGAACACCGGGGAGCTGTTTTTT
clone_size: -
v_call: TRBV12-5
j_call: TRBJ2-2
d_call: -

cdr3_aa: CATSTHPGTTSYNEQFF
cdr3_nt: TGTGCCACCAGCACTCACCCCGGGACTACCTCCTACAATGAGCAGTTCTTC
clone_size: -
v_call: TRBV15
j_call: TRBJ2-1
d_call: TRBD2

cdr3_aa: CASSASRGNSPLHF
cdr3_nt: TGTGCCAGCAGTGCCTCCAGGGGTAATTCACCCCTCCACTTT
clone_size: few
v_call: TRBV2
j_call: TRBJ1-6
d_call: -